This TCR beta chain originates from a study of cytomegalovirus exposure and HLA in healthy donors. Study as a whole: In a previous analysis, some 120 million unique TCR beta sequences were found from 170 million or so T cells.

Study findings and constraints: Across donors, presence/absence analyses took sequencing depth to be roughly uniform. Reportedly, fewer N-insertions than the 666-donor mean appeared in an Asian-associated ancestry cluster in a later analysis. With further analysis later on, most CMV-associated TCR beta chains appeared HLA-restricted.

The length of the CDR3 is 15 residues. The V gene's germline CDR1 is SGHTS and CDR2 YDEGEE. V lost 0 bases and J lost 8; bases outside the gene matches: 6. Primers: 60 Vbeta forward and 13 Jbeta reverse. Only in-frame clones appear in the TCRdb table, and some are missing; sequencing was by immunoSEQ multiplex PCR. Found here are roughly 200,000 clones, about four fifths of them singletons; the top ten hold about 1.6%. This clone was observed a few times. Its antigen is currently unknown. The TCR originated in a man aged 45-60 years in good health and CMV-seronegative. The genes are TRBV5-8 and TRBJ1-4, with 8 bases identical to TRBD1. Input material: PBMCs. The CDR3 DNA follows: TGTGCCAGCAGCTTGGCAGGGGGCGATCGCGAAAAACTGTTTTTT. This encodes CASSLAGGDREKLFF.